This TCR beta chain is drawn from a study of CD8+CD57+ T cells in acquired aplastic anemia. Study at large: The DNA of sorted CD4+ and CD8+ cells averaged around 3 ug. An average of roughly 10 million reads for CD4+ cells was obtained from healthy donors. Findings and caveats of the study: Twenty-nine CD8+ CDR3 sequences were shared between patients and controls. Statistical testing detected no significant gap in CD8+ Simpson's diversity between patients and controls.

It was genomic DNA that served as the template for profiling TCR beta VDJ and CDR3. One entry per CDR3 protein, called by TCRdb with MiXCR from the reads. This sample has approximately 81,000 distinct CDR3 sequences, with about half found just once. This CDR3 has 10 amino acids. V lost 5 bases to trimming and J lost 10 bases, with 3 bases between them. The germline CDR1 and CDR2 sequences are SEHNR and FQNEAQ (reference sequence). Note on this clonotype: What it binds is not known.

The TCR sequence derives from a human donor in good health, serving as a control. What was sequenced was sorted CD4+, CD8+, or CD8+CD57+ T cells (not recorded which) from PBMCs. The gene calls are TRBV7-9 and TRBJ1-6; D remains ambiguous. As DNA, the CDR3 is TGTGCCAGCAGCGGGTCACCCCTCCACTTT. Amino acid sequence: CASSGSPLHF.